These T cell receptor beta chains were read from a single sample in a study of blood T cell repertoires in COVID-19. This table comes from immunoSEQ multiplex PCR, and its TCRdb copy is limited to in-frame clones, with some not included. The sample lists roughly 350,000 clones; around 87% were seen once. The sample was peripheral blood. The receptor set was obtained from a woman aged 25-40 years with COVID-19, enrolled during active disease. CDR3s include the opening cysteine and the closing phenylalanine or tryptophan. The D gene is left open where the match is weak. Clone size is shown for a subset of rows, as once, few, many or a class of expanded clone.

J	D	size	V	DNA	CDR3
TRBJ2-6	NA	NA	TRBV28	TGTGCCAGCAGGGGAGGCCAGGGAAAATTCAGCTCTGGGGCCAACGTCCTGACTTTC	CASRGGQGKFSSGANVLTF
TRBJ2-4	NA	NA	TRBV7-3	TGTGCCAGCAGCTTAGGCGGGTACAAAAACATTCAGTACTTC	CASSLGGYKNIQYF
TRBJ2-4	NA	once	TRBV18	TGTGCCAGCTCACCACCGGAGAGTTTAGCCAAAAACATTCAGTACTTC	CASSPPESLAKNIQYF
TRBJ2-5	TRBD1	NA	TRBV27	TGTGCCAGCAGTTTAACAGGGGGAGAGACCCAGTACTTC	CASSLTGGETQYF
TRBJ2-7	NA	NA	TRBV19	TGTGCCAGTAGTGTGGGGGGAGCCCTAACCTACGAGCAGTACTTC	CASSVGGALTYEQYF
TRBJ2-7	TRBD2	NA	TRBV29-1	TGCAGCGTCGGACTAGCGGCTAACTCCTACGAGCAGTACTTC	CSVGLAANSYEQYF
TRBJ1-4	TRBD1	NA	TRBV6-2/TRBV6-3	TGTGCCAGCAGCCGGGACAGCGCCGCTGAAAAACTGTTTTTT	CASSRDSAAEKLFF
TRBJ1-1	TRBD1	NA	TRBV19	TGTGCCAGTAGTATCGGGGGACAGGGGTCTGAAGCTTTCTTT	CASSIGGQGSEAFF
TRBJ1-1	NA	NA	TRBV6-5	TGTGCCAGCATCTCGAATAGGGGCCGGAGGGCTGAAGCTTTCTTT	CASISNRGRRAEAFF
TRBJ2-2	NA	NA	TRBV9	TGTGCCAGCAACCCAACAGGGAGTAGCACCGGGGAGCTGTTTTTT	CASNPTGSSTGELFF
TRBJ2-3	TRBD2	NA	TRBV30	TGTGCCTGGAGCGCCCTAGCGGGAGGCGCAGATACGCAGTATTTT	CAWSALAGGADTQYF
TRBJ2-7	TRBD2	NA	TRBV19	TGTGCCAAATCAAACCGGGACTATCTATACGAGCAGTACTTC	CAKSNRDYLYEQYF
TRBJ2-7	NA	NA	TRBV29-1	TGCAGCGTTAAGGGGATCTCCTACGAGCAGTACTTC	CSVKGISYEQYF
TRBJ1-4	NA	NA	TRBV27	TGTGCCAGCAGGTACGGAGGGCCGAATGAAAAACTGTTTTTT	CASRYGGPNEKLFF
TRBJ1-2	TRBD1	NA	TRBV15	TGTGCCACCAGCAGACTGGACAGGGGGCCCTATGGCTACACCTTC	CATSRLDRGPYGYTF
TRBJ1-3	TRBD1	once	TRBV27	TGTGCCAGCAGTCGACAGGGAGTCTCTCTCTCTGGAAACACCATATATTTT	CASSRQGVSLSGNTIYF
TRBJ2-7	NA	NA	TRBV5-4	TGTGCCAGCAGCGAGGAGGGATTAGCTGCCTACGAGCAGTACTTC	CASSEEGLAAYEQYF
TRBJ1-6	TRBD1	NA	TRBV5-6	TGTGCCAGCAGCTTCTTGGGGACAGGGAAGAATTCACCCCTCCACTTT	CASSFLGTGKNSPLHF
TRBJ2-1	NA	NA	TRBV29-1	TGCAGCGTCGCCTCTAGGCCCCGCGATGAGCAGTTCTTC	CSVASRPRDEQFF
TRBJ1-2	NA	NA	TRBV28	TGTGCCAGCAGTTTGGGCAGCTTCAACTATGGCTACACCTTC	CASSLGSFNYGYTF
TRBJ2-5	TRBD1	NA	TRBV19	TGTGCCAGTAGGCTAGGATCGACAGGGAAGCAAGAGACCCAGTACTTC	CASRLGSTGKQETQYF
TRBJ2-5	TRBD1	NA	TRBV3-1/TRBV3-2	TGTGCCAGCAGGGCGACAGGGGGCCAAGAGACCCAGTACTTC	CASRATGGQETQYF
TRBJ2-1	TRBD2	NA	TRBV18	TGTGCCAGCTCACCGGGGCTAGCGGACAATGAGCAGTTCTTC	CASSPGLADNEQFF
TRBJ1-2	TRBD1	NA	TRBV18	TGTGCCAGCTCATCGAACAGGGGGATCTATGGCTACACCTTC	CASSSNRGIYGYTF
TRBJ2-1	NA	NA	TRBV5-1	TGCGCCAGCAGCTTGGGGCGGAGCTCCTACAATGAGCAGTTCTTC	CASSLGRSSYNEQFF
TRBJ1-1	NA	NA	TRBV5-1	TGCGCCAGCAGCTTTACAGGGACCCCGGGCACTGAAGCTTTCTTT	CASSFTGTPGTEAFF
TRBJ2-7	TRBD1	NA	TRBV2	TGTGCCAGCAGTGGAGGGACAGGGGGTAACTACGAGCAGTACTTC	CASSGGTGGNYEQYF
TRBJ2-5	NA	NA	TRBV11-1	TGTGCCAGCAGCTTAGCGGGCCGGACAGTTTCTAGGGAGACCCAGTACTTC	CASSLAGRTVSRETQYF
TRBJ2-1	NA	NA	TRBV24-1	TGTGCCACCAGTGATCTCGGGACTTACAATGAGCAGTTCTTC	CATSDLGTYNEQFF
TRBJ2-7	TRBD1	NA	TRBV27	TGTGCCAGCCGGGACAGTTCCTACGAGCAGTACTTC	CASRDSSYEQYF
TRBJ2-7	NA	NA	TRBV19	TGTGCCAGTAGGGGGCAAGTCACCTACGAGCAGTACTTC	CASRGQVTYEQYF
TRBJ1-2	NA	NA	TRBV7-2	TGTGCCAGCAGCTTAGTAATTCTAGGCTATGGCTACACCTTC	CASSLVILGYGYTF
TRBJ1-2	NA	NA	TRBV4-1	TGCGCCAGCAGCCAAGTGGGTACAGCATATGGCTACACCTTC	CASSQVGTAYGYTF
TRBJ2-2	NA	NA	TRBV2	TGTGCCAGCAGTGAAGCGCGGGTGGGCGGGGAGCTGTTTTTT	CASSEARVGGELFF
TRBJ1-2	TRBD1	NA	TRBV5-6	TGTGCCAGCAGCTTGTTGTCAGGGGGAAACTATGGCTACACCTTC	CASSLLSGGNYGYTF
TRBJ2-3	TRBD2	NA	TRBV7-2	TGTGCCAGCAGCTTAGCGGGGACTAGCGGATCCACAGATACGCAGTATTTT	CASSLAGTSGSTDTQYF
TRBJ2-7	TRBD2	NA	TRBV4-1	TGCGCCAGCAGCCAAGGGCCTAGCGGTAACTACGAGCAGTACTTC	CASSQGPSGNYEQYF
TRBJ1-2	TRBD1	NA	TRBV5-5	TGTGCCAGCAGCTTGGGAGGTTGGGACAGTCGCTACACCTTC	CASSLGGWDSRYTF
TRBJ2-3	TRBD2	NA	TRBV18	TGTGCCAGCTCACCACCGACTAGCTCCCACACAGATACGCAGTATTTT	CASSPPTSSHTDTQYF
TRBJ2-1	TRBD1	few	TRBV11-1	TGTGCCAGCAGCTTGGGACAGGGTGTGTTGTACAATGAGCAGTTCTTC	CASSLGQGVLYNEQFF
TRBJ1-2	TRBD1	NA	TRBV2	TGTGCCAGCAGTGGGACAGGGAGGTACTATGGCTACACCTTC	CASSGTGRYYGYTF
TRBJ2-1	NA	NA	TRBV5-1	TGCGCCAGCAGCACTTCCGGGGTCCACAATGAGCAGTTCTTC	CASSTSGVHNEQFF
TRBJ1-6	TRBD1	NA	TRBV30	TGTGCCTGGAGTGCGTCTGGACAGGGGGGTTCACCCCTCCACTTT	CAWSASGQGGSPLHF
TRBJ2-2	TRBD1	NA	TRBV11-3	TGTGCCAGCAGCGACAGGGGGCTAGGAACCGGGGAGCTGTTTTTT	CASSDRGLGTGELFF
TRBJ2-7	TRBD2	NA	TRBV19	TGTGCCAGTAGTATAGTGGCGGGAGAGTCCTACGAGCAGTACTTC	CASSIVAGESYEQYF
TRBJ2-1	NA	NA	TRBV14	TGTGCCAGCAGCCAAGTTATATCCGTTTGGGGTGCGGGACTTTACAATGAGCAGTTCTTC	CASSQVISVWGAGLYNEQFF
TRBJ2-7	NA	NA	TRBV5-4	TGTGCCAGCAGCTTGGGGGGGGACTACGAGCAGTACTTC	CASSLGGDYEQYF
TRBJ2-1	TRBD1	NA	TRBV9	TGTGCCAGCAGCGTCGGGACAGGGGGCAATGAGCAGTTCTTC	CASSVGTGGNEQFF
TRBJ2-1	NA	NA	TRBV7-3	TGTGCCAGCAGCTTAGGCCTAGCTACCGATGAGCAGTTCTTC	CASSLGLATDEQFF
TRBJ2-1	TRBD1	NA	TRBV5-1	TGCGCCAGCAGCCTAACAGGGGAAGGTGAGCAGTTCTTC	CASSLTGEGEQFF